This T cell receptor beta chain was sequenced for a study of Ad26.COV2.S vaccination and SARS-CoV-2 variants. V lost 7 bases to trimming and J lost 1 base, with 7 bases between them. Germline V gives CDR1 LNHDA, CDR2 SQIVND (reference sequence). CDR3 size: 12 residues. Treatment meaning: approximately 18 received Ad26.COV2.S at low or high dose, single or two shots; roughly 5 received placebo; per-sample allocation not given. Following the first vaccine or placebo injection, samples were taken on day 63. Profiling relied on immunoSEQ multiplex PCR, and the TCRdb table lists in-frame clones only, not all of them. Counted here are approximately 350,000 clones, roughly 85% occurring once; the ten biggest clones make up approximately 7.8%.

This receptor was identified in a person between 18 and 60 years old who received the Ad26.COV2.S COVID-19 vaccine or a placebo. The sample consisted of peripheral blood, taken in a trial of Ad26.COV2.S vaccine versus placebo. The chain has TRBV19 and TRBJ1-1; D is unresolved. The CDR3 sequence is CASIAGNTEAFF. The CDR3 coding sequence is TGTGCCAGTATCGCAGGGAACACTGAAGCTTTCTTT.